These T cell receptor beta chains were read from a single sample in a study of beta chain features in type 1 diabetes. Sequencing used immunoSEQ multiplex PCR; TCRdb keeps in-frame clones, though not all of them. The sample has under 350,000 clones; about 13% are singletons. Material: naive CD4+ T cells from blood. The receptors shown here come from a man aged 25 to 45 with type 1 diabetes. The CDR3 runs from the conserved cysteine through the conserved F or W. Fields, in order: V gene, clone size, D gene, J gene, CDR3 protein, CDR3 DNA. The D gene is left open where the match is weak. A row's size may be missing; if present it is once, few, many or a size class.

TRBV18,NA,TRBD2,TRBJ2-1,CASSPIAGDYNEQFF,TGTGCCAGCTCACCGATAGCGGGGGACTACAATGAGCAGTTCTTC
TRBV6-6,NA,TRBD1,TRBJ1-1,CASSNSQGWTEAFF,TGTGCCAGCAGTAACTCACAGGGGTGGACTGAAGCTTTCTTT
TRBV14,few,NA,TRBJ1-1,CASSGQVNTEAFF,TGTGCCAGCAGCGGCCAGGTAAACACTGAAGCTTTCTTT
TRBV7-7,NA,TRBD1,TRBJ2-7,CASSLAGQGAEQYF,TGTGCCAGCAGCCTTGCTGGACAGGGCGCGGAGCAGTACTTC
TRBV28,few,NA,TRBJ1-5,CASSFPGDQPQHF,TGTGCCAGCAGTTTCCCAGGGGATCAGCCCCAGCATTTT
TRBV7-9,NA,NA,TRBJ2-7,CASSLTADYEQYF,TGTGCCAGCAGCTTGACAGCAGACTACGAGCAGTACTTC
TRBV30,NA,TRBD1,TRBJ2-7,CAWSEQGYEQYF,TGTGCCTGGAGTGAACAGGGGTACGAGCAGTACTTC
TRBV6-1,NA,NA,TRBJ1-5,CASSGRQSPSNQPQHF,TGTGCCAGCAGTGGAAGACAGAGCCCTAGCAATCAGCCCCAGCATTTT
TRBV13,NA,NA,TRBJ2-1,CASSPPLDSSNEQFF,TGTGCCAGCAGCCCCCCTCTGGACTCGTCTAATGAGCAGTTCTTC
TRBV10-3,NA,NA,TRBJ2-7,CAISGRGYEQYF,TGTGCCATCAGTGGGAGAGGTTACGAGCAGTACTTC
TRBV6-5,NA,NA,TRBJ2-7,CASSYGGGVVSYEQYF,TGTGCCAGCAGTTATGGAGGCGGGGTCGTCTCCTACGAGCAGTACTTC
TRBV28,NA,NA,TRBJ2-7,CASSSQTRQSDYEQYF,TGTGCCAGCAGTTCCCAAACCCGACAGTCCGACTACGAGCAGTACTTC
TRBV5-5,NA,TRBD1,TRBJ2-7,CASSSPGQGTYEQYF,TGTGCCAGCAGCTCCCCGGGACAGGGAACCTACGAGCAGTACTTC
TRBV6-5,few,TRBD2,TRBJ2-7,CASSYTSGHTYEQYF,TGTGCCAGCAGTTACACTAGCGGGCATACCTACGAGCAGTACTTC
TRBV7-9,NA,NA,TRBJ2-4,CASSFRELLAKNIQYF,TGTGCCAGCAGCTTCAGGGAATTACTAGCCAAAAACATTCAGTACTTC
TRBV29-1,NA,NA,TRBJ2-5,CSVGRGQETQYF,TGCAGCGTTGGTAGGGGCCAAGAGACCCAGTACTTC
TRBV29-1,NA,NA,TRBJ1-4,CSVSVDSTNEKLFF,TGCAGCGTCAGCGTGGACAGTACTAATGAAAAACTGTTTTTT
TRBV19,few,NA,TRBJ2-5,CASSAGETQYF,TGTGCCAGTAGTGCAGGGGAGACCCAGTACTTC
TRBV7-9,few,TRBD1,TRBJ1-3,CASSDTGGFGNTIYF,TGTGCCAGCAGCGATACAGGGGGGTTTGGAAACACCATATATTTT
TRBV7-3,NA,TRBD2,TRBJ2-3,CASSFSGTTDTQYF,TGTGCCAGCAGCTTTAGCGGGACCACAGATACGCAGTATTTT
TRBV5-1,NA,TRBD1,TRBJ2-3,CASVGQGTSTDTQYF,TGCGCCAGCGTAGGACAGGGAACTAGCACAGATACGCAGTATTTT
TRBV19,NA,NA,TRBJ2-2,CASTPGTSNTGELFF,TGTGCCAGTACCCCCGGGACAAGCAACACCGGGGAGCTGTTTTTT
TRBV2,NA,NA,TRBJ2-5,CASSVKRDLETQYF,TGTGCCAGCAGTGTAAAGCGCGATCTAGAGACCCAGTACTTC
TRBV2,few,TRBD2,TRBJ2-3,CASSLGTSGRTGDTQYF,TGTGCCAGCAGTCTAGGGACTAGCGGGAGGACGGGAGATACGCAGTATTTT
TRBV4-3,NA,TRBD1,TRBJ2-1,CASSQDPPHFSTGSNEQFF,TGCGCCAGCAGCCAAGATCCCCCCCACTTTTCGACAGGGAGCAATGAGCAGTTCTTC
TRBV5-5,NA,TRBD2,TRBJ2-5,CASSLGPTSAETQYF,TGTGCCAGCAGCTTGGGCCCCACTAGCGCTGAGACCCAGTACTTC
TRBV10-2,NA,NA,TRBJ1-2,CASSLDSDSYGYTF,TGCGCCAGCAGTTTGGACAGTGATTCCTATGGCTACACCTTC
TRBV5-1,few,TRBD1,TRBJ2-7,CASSLTTGVSSYEQYF,TGCGCCAGCAGCTTGACGACAGGGGTTTCTTCCTACGAGCAGTACTTC
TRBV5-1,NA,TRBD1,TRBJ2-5,CASSQGQGQEAQYF,TGCGCCAGCAGCCAGGGACAGGGCCAAGAGGCCCAGTACTTC
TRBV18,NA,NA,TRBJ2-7,CASSGQGGSYEQYF,TGTGCCAGCTCAGGGCAGGGGGGCTCCTACGAGCAGTACTTC
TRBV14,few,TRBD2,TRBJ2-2,CASSHLTGTSGTGELFF,TGTGCCAGCAGCCACCTGACAGGGACTAGCGGCACCGGGGAGCTGTTTTTT